This T cell receptor (beta chain) emerged from a study of CD8 T cells in ankylosing spondylitis (dated by TCRdb to about 2017). For the wider study: The study set out to find disease-linked TCR variants by profiling T cell receptor beta repertoires in ankylosing spondylitis patients and healthy donors. The whole study cohort included about a hundred healthy donors and some 27 ankylosing spondylitis patients. Peripheral blood was sampled, and synovial fluid was additionally collected from ankylosing spondylitis patients. Overall results and qualifications from the work: The disease-linked clones were reported to be significantly enriched in matched synovial fluid samples from ankylosing spondylitis patients. Some motif variants were previously reported in synovial fluid and blood of reactive arthritis patients, suggesting common disease-initiation mechanisms. A CD8+ phenotype was shown by the disease-linked clones, which were found at relatively low frequencies in peripheral blood. Blood from ankylosing spondylitis patients appeared to be characterized by a TCR beta motif made up of under ten highly homologous amino acid variants.

Taken from the germline V gene (reference sequence), the CDR1 and CDR2 loops are MNHEY and SMNVEV. A distance of 13 bases separates the germline ends of V and J, which lose 3 bases and 1 base respectively. The CDR3 covers 16 residues, taking in both the cysteine and the phenylalanine. Only the CDR3 DNA stays, 48 bases, in frame from base 1. TCRdb shows the sequencer as Illumina HiSeq 2500. Quantitative 5'-RACE with molecular barcodes was used to prepare TCR beta libraries. Concerning the study's data processing: A new computational method, built on a probabilistic model of VDJ rearrangement, was used to identify disease-linked TCR variants. The public reads were reprocessed in TCRdb via fastp at Q25 and MiXCR, keeping in-frame beta chains. Identical CDR3 proteins give one entry, which carries the most common genes and DNA. TCRdb, rather than the study authors, made the V and J calls. For this sample the table gives about 840,000 distinct CDR3 sequences, of which about 11% were detected only once. The biggest ten clones account for 0.51% of the sample.

This clonotype was recorded a few times. The antigen it binds to is not known. Per-base qualities were not stored, and no clone one base away is much larger. What was sequenced was blood, either unsorted or a sorted T cell fraction (not recorded which). The sequence joins TRBV27 to TRBJ2-4, with the identity of the D gene unclear. This receptor was taken from a male donor with ankylosing spondylitis. The CDR3 reads CASSFGVVRAKNIQYF. The nucleotide sequence is TGTGCCAGCAGTTTCGGAGTGGTAAGGGCCAAAAACATTCAGTACTTC.